This T cell receptor (beta chain) comes out of a study of T-cell reconstitution after alpha-beta-depleted transplantation in children. Study findings and constraints: Newly made T cells mostly supplied T-cell counts and diversity one year after transplant.

Many counts were recorded for this clonotype. Antigen: not known. Construction of the TCRbeta library involved unique molecular identifiers. MiXCR, run by TCRdb on the PCR reads, gives a single entry per CDR3 protein. The profile shows around 270,000 distinct CDR3 sequences, 6.5% to 9% of them singletons. Source: peripheral blood, taken 360 days after TCRalphabeta/CD19-depleted stem cell transplant. The origin of this receptor is a female patient under 10 years old who had a stem cell transplant for Fanconi anemia, so the T cells may come from the graft donor.

The CDR3 here is CASSIADIGDRGYEQYF. Written as DNA, the CDR3 is TGTGCCAGTAGTATAGCGGATATAGGTGACAGAGGCTACGAGCAGTACTTC. The genes are TRBV19 and TRBJ2-7; tentatively, D is TRBD1 (5 bases). The CDR3 spans 17 residues. The V and J ends lost 1 base and 3 bases respectively, with 19 bases between them. Germline V lookup: CDR1 LNHDA, CDR2 SQIVND (reference sequence).